These 32 T cell receptor beta chains were all obtained from the same sample, sequenced in a study of graft-versus-host responses after intestinal transplantation. No antigen has been identified for these receptors. Assay used: immunoSEQ multiplex PCR; TCRdb lists only in-frame clones, some missing. Seen here are some 97,000 clones, about 90% observed once, and the top ten hold over 0.95%. The material was unstimulated CD4+ T cells sorted from spleen or lymph node cells, obtained before transplant. The origin of the receptors is a human donor who was the organ donor for an intestinal transplant.

This clone was seen only a few times. V gene TRBV19 combines with J gene TRBJ1-2; the D gene is possibly TRBD1 (5 bases). The CDR3 length is 13 residues. Deletions cut 10 bases from V and 4 bases from J, with 16 bases between. Germline V gene lookup returns CDR1 LNHDA and CDR2 SQIVND (reference sequence). CDR3 sequence: CATRGRGVYGYTF. The DNA of the CDR3 is TGTGCCACCCGGGGGAGGGGAGTCTATGGCTACACCTTC.

The chain is built from TRBV7-3 and TRBJ2-6; TRBD1 aligns across 7 bases. The CDR3 length is 16 residues. V trimming: 4 bases; J trimming: 0 bases; junction bases outside the gene matches: 3. CDR1 and CDR2 (germline): SGHTA, FQGTGA. The CDR3 sequence is CASSSPGGSGANVLTF. The CDR3 DNA is TGTGCCAGCAGCTCCCCAGGGGGCTCTGGGGCCAACGTCCTGACTTTC. The full variable domain, rest sourced from reference TRBV7-3 and TRBJ2-6, is GAGVSQTPSNKVTEKGKYVELRCDPISGHTALYWYRQSLGQGPEFLIYFQGTGAADDSGLPNDRFFAVRPEGSVSTLKIQRTERGDSAVYLCASSSPGGSGANVLTFGAGSRLTVL.

The CDR3 sequence is CASSYWGTEETQYF. In DNA, the CDR3 is TGTGCCAGCAGTTATTGGGGGACAGAAGAGACCCAGTACTTC. V usage is TRBV6-5 and J usage is TRBJ2-5; 7 bases are shared with TRBD1. Germline CDR1 reads MNHEY; CDR2 reads SVGAGI. The CDR3 has 14 amino acids. Trimming at V came to 3 bases and at J to 3 bases, leaving 4 bases not matched to a gene.

V gene TRBV11-1 combines with J gene TRBJ1-1; no reliable D call. The CDR3 has 15 amino acids. CDR1 and CDR2 (germline): SGHAT, FQDESV (reference sequence). With 2 bases removed from V and 3 bases from J, the gap between germline ends came to 13 bases. The CDR3: CASSLSLPWDTEAFF. For the CDR3, the DNA is TGTGCCAGCAGCTTAAGTCTCCCCTGGGACACTGAAGCTTTCTTT.

The chain couples TRBV5-4 to TRBJ2-7; TRBD2 matches 8 bases. The CDR3 spans 15 residues. V was clipped by 0 bases and J by 3 bases; unmatched bases: 5. Per the germline V gene, CDR1 is SGHNT and CDR2 is YYREEE (reference sequence). The CDR3 DNA reads TGTGCCAGCAGCTTGGGTCCGGGGGGGGTCTACGAGCAGTACTTC. This codes for CASSLGPGGVYEQYF. The full variable domain, completed using reference TRBV5-4 and TRBJ2-7, is ETGVTQSPTHLIKTRGQQVTLRCSSQSGHNTVSWYQQALGQGPQFIFQYYREEENGRGNFPPRFSGLQFPNYSSELNVNALELDDSALYLCASSLGPGGVYEQYFGPGTRLTVT.

The rearrangement uses TRBV30 and TRBJ1-4; TRBD1 might be the D (5 bases). The CDR3 extends over 12 amino acids. With 2 bases removed from V and 6 bases from J, the gap between germline ends came to 7 bases. Germline loops: CDR1 GTSNPN, CDR2 SVGIG (reference sequence). CDR3 protein: CAWSLGDEKLFF. The CDR3 DNA is TGTGCCTGGAGTCTAGGGGATGAAAAACTGTTTTTT.

This clone showed up just once. The chain uses TRBV11-2 and TRBJ1-5, with 7 positions matching TRBD1. The junction had 9 bases not matched to a gene; V was cut back by 5 bases and J by 5 bases. Germline CDR1 and CDR2: SGHAT and FQNNGV. The CDR3 extends over 15 amino acids. CDR3 sequence (DNA): TGTGCCAGCAGCATAGGGACAGTTGGGGATCAGCCCCAGCATTTT. This codes for CASSIGTVGDQPQHF.

The CDR3 region has the DNA TGTGCCAGCATGCGGACAGCCGACCTTAGCAATCAGCCCCAGCATTTT. Protein sequence: CASMRTADLSNQPQHF. The chain is built from TRBV27 and TRBJ1-5, with a tentative D call TRBD1 (6 bases). Trimming cost V 7 bases and J 0 bases, with 16 bases left between them. The CDR3 length is 16 residues. Germline loops: CDR1 MNHEY, CDR2 SMNVEV (reference sequence).

This chain uses TRBV5-6 with TRBJ2-7, with a tentative D call TRBD2 (6 bases). This CDR3 contains 15 residues. CDR1 and CDR2 from the germline V gene are SGHDT and YYEEEE. Trimming removed 0 bases at V and 2 bases at J, with 12 bases between. CDR3 sequence reads: CASSLVLALPYEQYF. The CDR3 DNA reads TGTGCCAGCAGCTTGGTACTAGCTCTGCCCTACGAGCAGTACTTC.

V usage is TRBV7-2 and J usage is TRBJ1-1, with D unclear. There are 14 residues in the CDR3. The germline gives CDR1 SGHTA, CDR2 FQGNSA. Trimming left V 4 bases short and J 1 base short, with 10 bases between. CDR3 sequence: CASSSQAKNTEAFF. The CDR3 DNA follows: TGTGCCAGCAGCTCCCAGGCCAAGAACACTGAAGCTTTCTTT.

CDR3 DNA: TGTGCCATCCATAGCGGGGGGGAAGAGACCCAGTACTTC. Translation: CAIHSGGEETQYF. The chain carries TRBV10-3 and TRBJ2-5; 11 positions agree with TRBD2. V gave up 8 bases and J gave up 3 bases; unmatched junction bases: 2. The CDR3 totals 13 residues. Germline V gene lookup returns CDR1 ENHRY and CDR2 SYGVKD.

V usage is TRBV19 and J usage is TRBJ2-5, with 9 bases that match TRBD2. The CDR3 runs to 14 residues. V lost 7 bases to trimming and J lost 1 base; unmatched junction nucleotides: 4. The germline CDR1 and CDR2 sequences are LNHDA and SQIVND (reference sequence). CDR3 sequence (DNA): TGTGCCAGTAACGCGGGGGGGATCCAAGAGACCCAGTACTTC. This encodes CASNAGGIQETQYF. The full variable domain, rest sourced from reference TRBV19 and TRBJ2-5, is DGGITQSPKYLFRKEGQNVTLSCEQNLNHDAMYWYRQDPGQGLRLIYYSQIVNDFQKGDIAEGYSVSREKKESFPLTVTSAQKNPTAFYLCASNAGGIQETQYFGPGTRLLVL.

The rearrangement uses TRBV2 and TRBJ2-3; maybe TRBD2 (6 bases). CDR1 and CDR2 (germline): SNHLY, FYNNEI. The CDR3 is 17 residues long. Trimming shortened V by 1 base and J by 7 bases, and 21 bases separated the two germline ends. In DNA, the CDR3 is TGTGCCAGCAGTGAAGTGGGGAGCGGGTCTTACCTTAATACGCAGTATTTT. Translating it yields CASSEVGSGSYLNTQYF.

The genes are TRBV6-1 and TRBJ1-6; TRBD1 agrees at 7 bases. The germline CDR1 and CDR2 sequences are MNHNS and SASEGT. The V and J ends lost 7 bases and 6 bases, in that order; junction bases with no gene match: 3. CDR3 size: 13 residues. The CDR3 coding sequence is TGTGCCAGCACAAGACAGGGTAATTCACCCCTCCACTTT. Encoded protein: CASTRQGNSPLHF.

The V call is TRBV30, the J call TRBJ2-7; D is possibly TRBD2 (7 bases). The V gene's germline CDR1 is GTSNPN and CDR2 SVGIG (reference sequence). The V gene lost 0 bases and the J gene lost 4 bases, with 16 bases spanning the gap. There are 15 residues in the CDR3. The CDR3 sequence: CAWSVPRGGRYEQYF. The CDR3 DNA is TGTGCCTGGAGTGTACCCAGGGGAGGGAGGTACGAGCAGTACTTC. The full variable domain, its missing parts supplied by reference TRBV30 and TRBJ2-7, is SQTIHQWPATLVQPVGSPLSLECTVEGTSNPNLYWYRQAAGRGLQLLFYSVGIGQISSEVPQNLSASRPQDRQFILSSKKLLLSDSGFYLCAWSVPRGGRYEQYFGPGTRLTVT.

V is TRBV27 and J is TRBJ2-5; the D is unclear. The CDR3 extends over 12 amino acids. CDR1 is MNHEY, CDR2 SMNVEV, per germline (reference sequence). The V end lost 3 bases, the J end lost 4 bases, and 6 bases lay between the germline ends. In DNA form, the CDR3 reads TGTGCCAGCAGTTTGGTGGGAGAGACCCAGTACTTC. Its translation: CASSLVGETQYF.

This clone was detected a few times. The V call is TRBV19, the J call TRBJ2-7; TRBD2 matches at 8 bases. The CDR3 has 14 residues. The J segment lost 3 bases and the V segment lost 5 bases, leaving 6 bases of the junction unmatched. Per the germline V gene, CDR1 is LNHDA and CDR2 is SQIVND (reference sequence). The CDR3 here is CASSPTGGLYEQYF. The CDR3 DNA is TGTGCCAGTAGTCCGACGGGGGGGCTCTACGAGCAGTACTTC.

The V and J genes are TRBV2 and TRBJ1-5; D is uncertain. CDR3 length: 15 amino acids. The germline V gene encodes CDR1 SNHLY and CDR2 FYNNEI. Trimming took off 5 bases at V and 4 bases at J, with 15 bases between the two ends. The CDR3 coding sequence is TGTGCCAGCAGTATTCTAGGTAGCAATAATCAGCCCCAGCATTTT. Amino acids: CASSILGSNNQPQHF.

The V gene is TRBV30, the J gene TRBJ2-5, with a weak D call TRBD2 (6 bases). Trimming shortened V by 3 bases and J by 5 bases, and 10 bases separated the two germline ends. Germline CDR1 reads GTSNPN; CDR2 reads SVGIG (reference sequence). The CDR3 sequence is 12 residues long. DNA of the CDR3: TGTGCCTGGAGGGAGGGGCGTGAGACCCAGTACTTC. Its protein is CAWREGRETQYF. The full variable domain, its missing parts supplied by reference TRBV30 and TRBJ2-5, is SQTIHQWPATLVQPVGSPLSLECTVEGTSNPNLYWYRQAAGRGLQLLFYSVGIGQISSEVPQNLSASRPQDRQFILSSKKLLLSDSGFYLCAWREGRETQYFGPGTRLLVL.

The chain links TRBV6-6 to TRBJ2-5; perhaps TRBD2 as D (6 bases). The J call is doubtful: the DNA matches TRBJ2-7 better. The length of the CDR3 is 14 residues. Germline V gene data show CDR1 as MNHNY and CDR2 as SVGAGI (reference sequence). The CDR3 DNA sequence: TGTGCCAGCAGTTACTCGGAGGGGAGTTACGAGCAGTACTTC. Its protein is CASSYSEGSYEQYF.

This chain links TRBV15 with TRBJ1-2; D is perhaps TRBD1 (5 bases). This CDR3 spans 15 amino acids. With 5 bases removed from V and 13 bases from J, the gap between germline ends came to 26 bases. Per germline, CDR1 LNHNV and CDR2 YYDKDF (reference sequence). The CDR3 loop is CATSLKTESNYGRTF. The CDR3 DNA reads as TGTGCCACCAGCCTTAAGACAGAGTCTAACTATGGCCGCACCTTC.

J is TRBJ2-4 and V is TRBV5-8, with D unresolved. V shed 2 bases and J shed 8 bases, with 8 bases lying between them. Germline V gives CDR1 SGHTS, CDR2 YDEGEE. This CDR3 spans 12 amino acids. The chain's CDR3 is CASSLNWDIQYF. The CDR3 DNA follows: TGTGCCAGCAGCTTAAACTGGGACATTCAGTACTTC.

The chain is built from TRBV6-5 and TRBJ2-1, with a tentative D call TRBD1 (5 bases). This CDR3 contains 15 residues. Per the germline V gene, CDR1 is MNHEY and CDR2 is SVGAGI. V shed 7 bases and J shed 6 bases, with 19 bases lying between them. As DNA, the CDR3 is TGTGCCAGCACCAAGGTGGCTGGGGCGCGCAATGAGCAGTTCTTC. Translating it yields CASTKVAGARNEQFF.

The rearrangement links TRBV5-6 to TRBJ1-1; D is undetermined. CDR1 and CDR2 from the germline V gene are SGHDT and YYEEEE. The CDR3 has 13 residues. The germline V and J ends were trimmed by 7 bases and 1 base, with 11 bases remaining between them. Here the CDR3 DNA reads TGTGCCAGCTATCGGAACGAGAACACTGAAGCTTTCTTT. It is translated as CASYRNENTEAFF. Full variable domain (outside the CDR3, taken from reference TRBV5-6 and TRBJ1-1): DAGVTQSPTHLIKTRGQQVTLRCSPKSGHDTVSWYQQALGQGPQFIFQYYEEEERQRGNFPDRFSGHQFPNYSSELNVNALLLGDSALYLCASYRNENTEAFFGQGTRLTVV.

The rearrangement links TRBV28 to TRBJ1-2, with D unclear. V gave up 2 bases and J gave up 8 bases, with 9 bases separating them. The germline V gene has CDR1 MDHEN and CDR2 SYDVKM. CDR3 length: 12 residues. CDR3 DNA: TGTGCCAGCAGTTTAGACATGGGGGGCTACACCTTC. It translates to CASSLDMGGYTF.

The rearrangement uses TRBV28 and TRBJ2-7; D gene ambiguous. Trimming pared 2 bases from V and 5 bases from J, leaving 13 bases between. The germline V gene encodes CDR1 MDHEN and CDR2 SYDVKM. The CDR3 runs to 14 residues. CDR3: CASSLISQSNEQYF. The DNA of the CDR3 is TGTGCCAGCAGTTTAATCAGTCAGTCCAACGAGCAGTACTTC.

The V call is TRBV5-1, the J call TRBJ1-1; D not resolved. CDR1 is SGHRS and CDR2 is YFSETQ in the germline V gene. V was clipped by 5 bases and J by 4 bases, with 12 bases between them. The CDR3 spans 13 residues. CDR3 residues: CASRMGGGTEAFF. CDR3 bases: TGCGCCAGCAGAATGGGTGGAGGCACTGAAGCTTTCTTT.

The J gene is TRBJ2-3, the V gene TRBV5-1; TRBD2 agrees at 7 bases. The V gene end was trimmed by 3 bases and the J gene end by 6 bases; junction bases not matched to a gene: 7. This CDR3 region has 14 residues. CDR1 is SGHRS, CDR2 YFSETQ, per germline. CDR3 nucleotide sequence: TGCGCCAGCAGCTCTGGACTAGTAGGTGATACGCAGTATTTT. Translated, it gives CASSSGLVGDTQYF. The complete variable domain, with remaining parts taken from reference TRBV5-1 and TRBJ2-3, reads KAGVTQTPRYLIKTRGQQVTLSCSPISGHRSVSWYQQTPGQGLQFLFEYFSETQRNKGNFPGRFSGRQFSNSRSEMNVSTLELGDSALYLCASSSGLVGDTQYFGPGTRLTVL.

V usage is TRBV10-3 and J usage is TRBJ1-5; TRBD1 aligns across 7 bases. The V segment lost 4 bases and the J segment 3 bases; nucleotides outside the gene matches: 3. Germline V gene data show CDR1 as ENHRY and CDR2 as SYGVKD. This CDR3 is 14 amino acids long. The CDR3 region is CAISGGGLNQPQHF. CDR3 coding DNA: TGTGCCATCAGTGGAGGGGGCCTCAATCAGCCCCAGCATTTT.

V and J are TRBV28 and TRBJ1-6; 7 bases align to TRBD1. Germline CDR1 is MDHEN and CDR2 is SYDVKM. The CDR3 has 14 residues. The J segment lost 7 bases and the V segment lost 4 bases, leaving 4 bases of the junction unmatched. Here the CDR3 reads CASSYRGGNSPLHF. CDR3 sequence (DNA): TGTGCCAGCAGTTACAGGGGTGGCAATTCACCCCTCCACTTT.

For this clone: At the DNA level, this CDR3 is encoded by other sequences in the same sample as well. The genes are TRBV10-3 and TRBJ2-1; D uncertain. The CDR3 is 12 residues long. The ends were cut back, 3 bases at V and 3 bases at J, with 3 bases in the middle. CDR1 and CDR2 (germline): ENHRY, SYGVKD. Here the CDR3 reads CAISEGYNEQFF. The CDR3 nucleotides read TGTGCCATCAGTGAAGGCTACAATGAGCAGTTCTTC.

CDR3 in DNA: TGCGCCAGCAGCCCTGGGACAGGGAACCAGCCCCAGCATTTT. Protein: CASSPGTGNQPQHF. This sequence joins TRBV5-1 and TRBJ1-5, with 9 bases that match TRBD1. Germline assignment: CDR1 SGHRS and CDR2 YFSETQ. V trimming: 4 bases; J trimming: 7 bases; junction bases outside the gene matches: 6. The CDR3 runs 14 residues.